This record concerns one T cell receptor (beta chain) sequence. As yet, its antigen is unknown. This CDR3 comprises 15 residues. In germline, CDR1 is LGHDT, CDR2 YNNKEL (reference sequence). Trimming took off 3 bases at V and 0 bases at J, with 8 bases between the two ends. The sample belongs to a study of T cell responses to AZD1222 COVID-19 vaccine. Study-wide results and caveats: Increased Spike-specific TCR breadth and depth were observed after two AZD1222 doses. White British donors predominated, females outnumbered males, and clonal diversity was possibly underestimated.

Repertoires were generated with immunoSEQ multiplex PCR, while TCRdb's copy carries only in-frame clones and drops some. The top ten hold 3.1% of the sample, which has tens of thousands of clones, more than 85% seen once. Sequencing was performed on peripheral blood, taken 28 days after the second AZD1222 dose. The clonotype originates from an adult who received the AZD1222 COVID-19 vaccine. The V call is TRBV3-1 (or the pseudogene TRBV3-2), the J call TRBJ2-2; D not resolved. CDR3 coding DNA: TGTGCCAGCAGCCAGGGGATTTCGAACACCGGGGAGCTGTTTTTT. Amino acids: CASSQGISNTGELFF.